This TCR beta chain is from a study of blood T cell repertoires in COVID-19. Across the study: Specimens from acute and convalescent COVID-19 originated in the United States, Italy and Spain. From T cells, B-cell-depleted T cells, or PBMCs came the material, which was cDNA or gDNA.

V lost 6 bases, J lost 7 bases, and 10 bases stayed unmatched. Germline values: CDR1 MNHEY, CDR2 SVGAGI. The CDR3 covers 14 residues. In the study's own analysis: Reference gene primer amplification in the assay estimated nucleated cell counts. Assay used: immunoSEQ multiplex PCR; TCRdb lists only in-frame clones, some missing. For V, J and clone size, that table is used; D and trimming come from the DNA. The repertoire includes under 300,000 clones, 82% of them detected once, and 3% to 4% sits in the top ten. This sequence joins TRBV6-5 and TRBJ1-2, with 8 bases lining up with TRBD1. This clonotype originated in a woman aged 18-30 years with acute or convalescent COVID-19. Specimen: peripheral blood. The CDR3 loop is CASSPRQGQGGYTF. DNA of the CDR3: TGTGCCAGCAGCCCAAGACAGGGGCAGGGTGGCTACACCTTC.